This T cell receptor (delta chain) was recorded in a study of gamma-delta T cells after stem cell transplantation. Germline CDR1 is GEAIGNYY and CDR2 is EKD. CDR3 length: 18 residues. With 3 bases clipped from V and 1 base from J, the junction kept 11 bases outside the gene matches. TCRdb reprocessed the RT-PCR reads through CATT. The data contain 2,000 or so delta-chain clones, around 13% of them singletons. Source material: gamma-delta T cells. The clonotype originates from a human donor. It is not recorded whose cells these are; they may come from a transplant donor. This sequence joins TRDV2 and TRDJ1; 12 nucleotides agree with TRDD3. In DNA, the CDR3 is TGTGCCTGTGACGCTGTACTGGGGGATACTCGGGTCACCGATAAACTCATCTTT. Translated: CACDAVLGDTRVTDKLIF.